These 25 T cell receptor beta chains share one sample of origin, sequenced in a study of human T cells and chemical hapten exposure. Using its own MiXCR run on the RACE reads, TCRdb lists one record per CDR3 protein. The profile covers about 100,000 distinct CDR3 sequences, with under 12% appearing a single time and 2% to 2.5% taken by the ten largest. Specified time point: patch test 1, 2 weeks after DPC sensitization. As to treatment: therapeutic diphenylcyclopropenone sensitization with weekly scalp DPC. Sequencing used whole blood, obtained in connection with sensitization to the hapten diphenylcyclopropenone (DPC). These receptors were collected from a man aged 40-55 years with alopecia areata. Some clones in this sample may be carry-over from other donors' samples.

This clonotype was observed a few times. The chain uses TRBV13 and TRBJ2-1; 9 positions match TRBD2. The V gene's germline CDR1 is PRHDT and CDR2 FYEKMQ (reference sequence). V lost 5 bases to trimming and J lost 0 bases; unmatched junction nucleotides: 5. The CDR3 has 16 residues. The CDR3 sequence: CASSQALAGSYNEQFF. CDR3 nucleotides: TGTGCCAGCAGCCAGGCACTAGCGGGCTCCTACAATGAGCAGTTCTTC.

This clonotype came up many times. The rearrangement links TRBV29-1 to TRBJ1-1, with D unclear. The CDR3 runs to 11 residues. Deletions cut 6 bases from V and 1 base from J, with 6 bases between. Germline V gene sequence: CDR1 SQVTM, CDR2 ANQGSEA. CDR3 sequence reads: CSVNRNTEAFF. CDR3 in DNA: TGCAGCGTGAACAGGAACACTGAAGCTTTCTTT. Supplemented by reference TRBV29-1 and TRBJ1-1, the full variable domain reads SAVISQKPSRDICQRGTSLTIQCQVDSQVTMMFWYRQQPGQSLTLIATANQGSEATYESGFVIDKFPISRPNLTFSTLTVSNMSPEDSSIYLCSVNRNTEAFFGQGTRLTVV.

This chain joins TRBV24-1 and TRBJ1-2; D not resolved. The CDR3 length is 14 residues. V was trimmed by 2 bases and J by 4 bases, leaving 10 bases between them. Per the germline V gene, CDR1 is KGHDR and CDR2 is SFDVKD. The chain's CDR3 is CATSDSRIVYGYTF. The CDR3 coding sequence is TGTGCCACCAGTGATTCAAGGATAGTCTATGGCTACACCTTC.

In this sample, this clonotype turned up a few times. The chain employs TRBV7-3 and TRBJ2-5; 9 nucleotides line up with TRBD1. Germline V gene sequence: CDR1 SGHTA, CDR2 FQGTGA. V shed 6 bases and J 0 bases; nucleotides not matched to a gene: 5. This CDR3 comprises 15 residues. In DNA, the CDR3 is TGTGCCAGCAGGCGGACAGGGGCAGACCAAGAGACCCAGTACTTC. Protein sequence: CASRRTGADQETQYF.

This clonotype was recorded a few times. This rearrangement joins TRBV7-2 to TRBJ2-5; 9 bases line up with TRBD2. The CDR3 extends over 14 amino acids. V was clipped by 5 bases and J by 1 base; unmatched bases: 2. Germline CDR1 and CDR2: SGHTA and FQGNSA. The CDR3 sequence is CASSNSGGQETQYF. DNA for the CDR3: TGTGCCAGCAGCAATAGCGGGGGCCAAGAGACCCAGTACTTC.

This clonotype was detected a few times. At one of its ends the junction is not consistent with the germline gene, which may arise from a read error. This chain connects TRBV11-2 to TRBJ2-2, with D perhaps matching TRBD1 (6 bases). This CDR3 spans 11 amino acids. CDR1 and CDR2 (germline): SGHAT, FQNNGV. CDR3 nucleotide sequence: TGTGCCAGCAGCTTAGGGGGGCCCTTGGTTTTT. Translation gives CASSLGGPLVF.

This clonotype was seen only a few times. The chain joins TRBV10-3 to TRBJ1-5; weak D call: TRBD1 (6 bases). The germline V and J ends were trimmed by 2 bases and 2 bases, with 16 bases remaining between them. Germline V lookup: CDR1 ENHRY, CDR2 SYGVKD. There are 17 residues in the CDR3. The CDR3 nucleotides are TGTGCCATCAGTGAGACTCAGACAGGTTCTGGCAATCAGCCCCAGCATTTT. It is translated as CAISETQTGSGNQPQHF.

This chain uses TRBV9 with TRBJ2-4; D remains unclear. Deletions cut 0 bases from V and 6 bases from J, with 4 bases between. The CDR3 spans 12 residues. Germline assignment: CDR1 SGDLS and CDR2 YYNGEE. The CDR3 loop reads CASSVDGNIQYF. DNA for the CDR3: TGTGCCAGCAGCGTAGATGGAAACATTCAGTACTTC.

This rearrangement joins TRBV9 to TRBJ2-1; 11 bases are shared with TRBD1. Germline lookup yields CDR1 SGDLS and CDR2 YYNGEE. This CDR3 has 15 residues. V was clipped by 4 bases and J by 9 bases; unmatched bases: 9. The CDR3 DNA reads as TGTGCCAGCAGCCTCTCCGGGACAGGGGGTGTTGAGCAGTTCTTC. Translated, it gives CASSLSGTGGVEQFF. Full variable domain (remainder filled in from reference TRBV9 and TRBJ2-1): DSGVTQTPKHLITATGQRVTLRCSPRSGDLSVYWYQQSLDQGLQFLIQYYNGEERAKGNILERFSAQQFPDLHSELNLSSLELGDSALYFCASSLSGTGGVEQFFGPGTRLTVL.

This clonotype was detected only a few times. The rearrangement joins TRBV6-2 or TRBV6-3 to TRBJ1-5; D ambiguous. Germline lookup yields CDR1 MNHEY and CDR2 SVGEGT. The CDR3 has 15 residues. V dropped 4 bases and J dropped 2 bases, with 12 bases sitting between them. The CDR3 sequence: CASSSRPVGNQPQHF. In DNA, the CDR3 is TGTGCCAGCAGTTCCCGGCCAGTGGGCAATCAGCCCCAGCATTTT.

The gene calls are TRBV29-1 and TRBJ1-2; 9 bases map to TRBD1. Losses at the gene ends were 7 bases for V and 4 bases for J; bases not matched to a gene: 7. The CDR3 has 13 amino acids. Germline V gives CDR1 SQVTM, CDR2 ANQGSEA. CDR3 in amino acids: CSGPTGGGYGYTF. DNA for the CDR3: TGCAGCGGACCGACAGGGGGGGGCTATGGCTACACCTTC.

This clonotype has a count of ten or more. The chain joins TRBV5-1 to TRBJ1-1, with no clear D. Germline V gives CDR1 SGHRS, CDR2 YFSETQ. The V end was cut by 0 bases, the J end by 0 bases, with 6 bases between. The CDR3 contains 14 residues. CDR3 DNA: TGCGCCAGCAGCTTGGAGTCGGTGAACACTGAAGCTTTCTTT. As protein: CASSLESVNTEAFF.

CDR3 region: CSAGPETGGQETQYF. CDR3 DNA: TGCAGTGCAGGCCCGGAGACGGGTGGGCAAGAGACCCAGTACTTC. V usage is TRBV20-1 and J usage is TRBJ2-5, with no clear D. V was clipped by 6 bases and J by 2 bases, with 19 bases between them. Germline-derived CDR1 and CDR2 are DFQATT and SNEGSKA (reference sequence). This CDR3 region has 15 residues.

The chain couples TRBV29-1 to TRBJ2-1; TRBD2 matches at 10 bases. Germline V CDR1 and CDR2: SQVTM, ANQGSEA. The V segment lost 4 bases and the J segment 4 bases; nucleotides outside the gene matches: 4. This CDR3 contains 14 residues. The CDR3, as DNA: TGCAGCGTTGTAGGGACTAGCGTTTACAATGAGCAGTTCTTC. Encoded protein: CSVVGTSVYNEQFF.

This rearrangement joins TRBV19 to TRBJ2-2; D ambiguous. Germline V gene sequence: CDR1 LNHDA, CDR2 SQIVND (reference sequence). The V and J ends lost 4 bases and 6 bases respectively, with 12 bases between them. CDR3 length equals 14 residues. The CDR3 DNA reads as TGTGCCAGTAGTACCCGGTACGGCCCCGGGGAGCTGTTTTTT. Translating it yields CASSTRYGPGELFF.

This clonotype was seen repeatedly, ten times or more. The chain couples TRBV6-5 to TRBJ1-5; TRBD1 matches at 7 bases. The junction had 8 bases not matched to a gene; V was cut back by 6 bases and J by 6 bases. This CDR3 comprises 14 residues. Germline lookup yields CDR1 MNHEY and CDR2 SVGAGI. CDR3 residues: CASSRQGGGQPQHF. The CDR3 bases are TGTGCCAGCAGCAGACAGGGAGGGGGTCAGCCCCAGCATTTT.

This clonotype appeared a few times. A junction end diverges from the germline sequence, so it may reflect a read error. CDR3 sequence (DNA): TGCATCGAAAGCAATCAGCCCCAGCATTTT. Translation gives CIESNQPQHF. The V gene is TRBV6-2 or TRBV6-3, the J gene TRBJ1-5; D is undetermined. CDR1 MNHEY and CDR2 SVGEGT come from the germline V gene. This CDR3 has 10 amino acids.

The chain carries TRBV20-1 and TRBJ2-3; TRBD2 matches 9 bases. The CDR3 has 16 amino acids. Germline values: CDR1 DFQATT, CDR2 SNEGSKA (reference sequence). V gave up 5 bases and J gave up 3 bases; unmatched junction bases: 12. The CDR3 spells CSAPASTSGRTDTQYF. The CDR3 coding sequence is TGCAGTGCTCCAGCCTCGACTAGCGGCCGGACAGATACGCAGTATTTT.

The rearrangement joins TRBV5-1 to TRBJ1-5, with TRBD1 matching 8 bases. In germline, CDR1 is SGHRS, CDR2 YFSETQ. The length of the CDR3 is 13 residues. The ends lost 7 bases at V and 4 bases at J; junction bases unmatched: 4. The CDR3 sequence is CASSRTGNQPQHF. Here the CDR3 DNA reads TGCGCCAGCTCCCGGACAGGGAATCAGCCCCAGCATTTT. Full variable domain (rest looked up from reference TRBV5-1 and TRBJ1-5): KAGVTQTPRYLIKTRGQQVTLSCSPISGHRSVSWYQQTPGQGLQFLFEYFSETQRNKGNFPGRFSGRQFSNSRSEMNVSTLELGDSALYLCASSRTGNQPQHFGDGTRLSIL.

The chain links TRBV2 to TRBJ2-2; 8 nucleotides match TRBD1. The V gene's germline CDR1 is SNHLY and CDR2 FYNNEI. Unmatched junction bases numbered 12, after V lost 10 bases and J lost 5 bases. This CDR3 contains 15 residues. The CDR3 protein is CATTKTGGSTGELFF. In nucleotides, the CDR3 is TGTGCCACAACGAAAACAGGGGGAAGTACCGGGGAGCTGTTTTTT. The full variable domain, with the rest looked up from reference TRBV2 and TRBJ2-2, is EPEVTQTPSHQVTQMGQEVILRCVPISNHLYFYWYRQILGQKVEFLVSFYNNEISEKSEIFDDQFSVERPDGSNFTLKIRSTKLEDSAMYFCATTKTGGSTGELFFGEGSRLTVL.

This clonotype was seen ten or more times. V usage is TRBV29-1 and J usage is TRBJ1-2; D is uncertain. CDR1 is SQVTM, CDR2 ANQGSEA, per germline. This CDR3 region has 13 residues. With 0 bases removed from V and 2 bases from J, the gap between germline ends came to 7 bases. The DNA of the CDR3 is TGCAGCGTTGAAGATTTGGGAAACTATGGCTACACCTTC. Translation gives CSVEDLGNYGYTF.

The chain has TRBV20-1 and TRBJ2-3, with D possibly being TRBD2 (6 bases). Trimming took 0 bases from V and 0 from J, leaving 10 bases between them. CDR3 length: 15 amino acids. Germline V lookup: CDR1 DFQATT, CDR2 SNEGSKA (reference sequence). CDR3 DNA: TGCAGTGCTAGAGATCTGAGCGGGAGCACAGATACGCAGTATTTT. It encodes CSARDLSGSTDTQYF.

A few counts support this clonotype. This rearrangement joins TRBV4-2 to TRBJ2-3; no clear D gene. V was trimmed by 2 bases and J by 0 bases, leaving 3 bases between them. The CDR3 is 13 residues long. Germline-derived CDR1 and CDR2 are LGHNA and YNFKEQ. CDR3 amino acids: CASSQSSTDTQYF. In nucleotides, the CDR3 is TGTGCCAGCAGCCAATCTAGCACAGATACGCAGTATTTT.

The chain recombines TRBV28 with TRBJ1-1; D not certain. Trimming removed 6 bases from V and 0 bases from J, with 14 bases in between. CDR3 length equals 15 residues. The germline gives CDR1 MDHEN, CDR2 SYDVKM. The DNA of the CDR3 is TGTGCCAGCAGCCTATCCCTCCGTCTGAACACTGAAGCTTTCTTT. Its translation is CASSLSLRLNTEAFF.

The gene calls are TRBV7-9 and TRBJ1-5; TRBD1 matches at 10 bases. Germline CDR1 is SEHNR and CDR2 is FQNEAQ (reference sequence). The CDR3 is made up of 18 amino acids. With 3 bases clipped from V and 0 bases from J, the junction kept 8 bases outside the gene matches. The CDR3 DNA follows: TGTGCCAGCAGCTTCTGGGGACAGGGGCTTGGTAGCAATCAGCCCCAGCATTTT. Its translation: CASSFWGQGLGSNQPQHF.